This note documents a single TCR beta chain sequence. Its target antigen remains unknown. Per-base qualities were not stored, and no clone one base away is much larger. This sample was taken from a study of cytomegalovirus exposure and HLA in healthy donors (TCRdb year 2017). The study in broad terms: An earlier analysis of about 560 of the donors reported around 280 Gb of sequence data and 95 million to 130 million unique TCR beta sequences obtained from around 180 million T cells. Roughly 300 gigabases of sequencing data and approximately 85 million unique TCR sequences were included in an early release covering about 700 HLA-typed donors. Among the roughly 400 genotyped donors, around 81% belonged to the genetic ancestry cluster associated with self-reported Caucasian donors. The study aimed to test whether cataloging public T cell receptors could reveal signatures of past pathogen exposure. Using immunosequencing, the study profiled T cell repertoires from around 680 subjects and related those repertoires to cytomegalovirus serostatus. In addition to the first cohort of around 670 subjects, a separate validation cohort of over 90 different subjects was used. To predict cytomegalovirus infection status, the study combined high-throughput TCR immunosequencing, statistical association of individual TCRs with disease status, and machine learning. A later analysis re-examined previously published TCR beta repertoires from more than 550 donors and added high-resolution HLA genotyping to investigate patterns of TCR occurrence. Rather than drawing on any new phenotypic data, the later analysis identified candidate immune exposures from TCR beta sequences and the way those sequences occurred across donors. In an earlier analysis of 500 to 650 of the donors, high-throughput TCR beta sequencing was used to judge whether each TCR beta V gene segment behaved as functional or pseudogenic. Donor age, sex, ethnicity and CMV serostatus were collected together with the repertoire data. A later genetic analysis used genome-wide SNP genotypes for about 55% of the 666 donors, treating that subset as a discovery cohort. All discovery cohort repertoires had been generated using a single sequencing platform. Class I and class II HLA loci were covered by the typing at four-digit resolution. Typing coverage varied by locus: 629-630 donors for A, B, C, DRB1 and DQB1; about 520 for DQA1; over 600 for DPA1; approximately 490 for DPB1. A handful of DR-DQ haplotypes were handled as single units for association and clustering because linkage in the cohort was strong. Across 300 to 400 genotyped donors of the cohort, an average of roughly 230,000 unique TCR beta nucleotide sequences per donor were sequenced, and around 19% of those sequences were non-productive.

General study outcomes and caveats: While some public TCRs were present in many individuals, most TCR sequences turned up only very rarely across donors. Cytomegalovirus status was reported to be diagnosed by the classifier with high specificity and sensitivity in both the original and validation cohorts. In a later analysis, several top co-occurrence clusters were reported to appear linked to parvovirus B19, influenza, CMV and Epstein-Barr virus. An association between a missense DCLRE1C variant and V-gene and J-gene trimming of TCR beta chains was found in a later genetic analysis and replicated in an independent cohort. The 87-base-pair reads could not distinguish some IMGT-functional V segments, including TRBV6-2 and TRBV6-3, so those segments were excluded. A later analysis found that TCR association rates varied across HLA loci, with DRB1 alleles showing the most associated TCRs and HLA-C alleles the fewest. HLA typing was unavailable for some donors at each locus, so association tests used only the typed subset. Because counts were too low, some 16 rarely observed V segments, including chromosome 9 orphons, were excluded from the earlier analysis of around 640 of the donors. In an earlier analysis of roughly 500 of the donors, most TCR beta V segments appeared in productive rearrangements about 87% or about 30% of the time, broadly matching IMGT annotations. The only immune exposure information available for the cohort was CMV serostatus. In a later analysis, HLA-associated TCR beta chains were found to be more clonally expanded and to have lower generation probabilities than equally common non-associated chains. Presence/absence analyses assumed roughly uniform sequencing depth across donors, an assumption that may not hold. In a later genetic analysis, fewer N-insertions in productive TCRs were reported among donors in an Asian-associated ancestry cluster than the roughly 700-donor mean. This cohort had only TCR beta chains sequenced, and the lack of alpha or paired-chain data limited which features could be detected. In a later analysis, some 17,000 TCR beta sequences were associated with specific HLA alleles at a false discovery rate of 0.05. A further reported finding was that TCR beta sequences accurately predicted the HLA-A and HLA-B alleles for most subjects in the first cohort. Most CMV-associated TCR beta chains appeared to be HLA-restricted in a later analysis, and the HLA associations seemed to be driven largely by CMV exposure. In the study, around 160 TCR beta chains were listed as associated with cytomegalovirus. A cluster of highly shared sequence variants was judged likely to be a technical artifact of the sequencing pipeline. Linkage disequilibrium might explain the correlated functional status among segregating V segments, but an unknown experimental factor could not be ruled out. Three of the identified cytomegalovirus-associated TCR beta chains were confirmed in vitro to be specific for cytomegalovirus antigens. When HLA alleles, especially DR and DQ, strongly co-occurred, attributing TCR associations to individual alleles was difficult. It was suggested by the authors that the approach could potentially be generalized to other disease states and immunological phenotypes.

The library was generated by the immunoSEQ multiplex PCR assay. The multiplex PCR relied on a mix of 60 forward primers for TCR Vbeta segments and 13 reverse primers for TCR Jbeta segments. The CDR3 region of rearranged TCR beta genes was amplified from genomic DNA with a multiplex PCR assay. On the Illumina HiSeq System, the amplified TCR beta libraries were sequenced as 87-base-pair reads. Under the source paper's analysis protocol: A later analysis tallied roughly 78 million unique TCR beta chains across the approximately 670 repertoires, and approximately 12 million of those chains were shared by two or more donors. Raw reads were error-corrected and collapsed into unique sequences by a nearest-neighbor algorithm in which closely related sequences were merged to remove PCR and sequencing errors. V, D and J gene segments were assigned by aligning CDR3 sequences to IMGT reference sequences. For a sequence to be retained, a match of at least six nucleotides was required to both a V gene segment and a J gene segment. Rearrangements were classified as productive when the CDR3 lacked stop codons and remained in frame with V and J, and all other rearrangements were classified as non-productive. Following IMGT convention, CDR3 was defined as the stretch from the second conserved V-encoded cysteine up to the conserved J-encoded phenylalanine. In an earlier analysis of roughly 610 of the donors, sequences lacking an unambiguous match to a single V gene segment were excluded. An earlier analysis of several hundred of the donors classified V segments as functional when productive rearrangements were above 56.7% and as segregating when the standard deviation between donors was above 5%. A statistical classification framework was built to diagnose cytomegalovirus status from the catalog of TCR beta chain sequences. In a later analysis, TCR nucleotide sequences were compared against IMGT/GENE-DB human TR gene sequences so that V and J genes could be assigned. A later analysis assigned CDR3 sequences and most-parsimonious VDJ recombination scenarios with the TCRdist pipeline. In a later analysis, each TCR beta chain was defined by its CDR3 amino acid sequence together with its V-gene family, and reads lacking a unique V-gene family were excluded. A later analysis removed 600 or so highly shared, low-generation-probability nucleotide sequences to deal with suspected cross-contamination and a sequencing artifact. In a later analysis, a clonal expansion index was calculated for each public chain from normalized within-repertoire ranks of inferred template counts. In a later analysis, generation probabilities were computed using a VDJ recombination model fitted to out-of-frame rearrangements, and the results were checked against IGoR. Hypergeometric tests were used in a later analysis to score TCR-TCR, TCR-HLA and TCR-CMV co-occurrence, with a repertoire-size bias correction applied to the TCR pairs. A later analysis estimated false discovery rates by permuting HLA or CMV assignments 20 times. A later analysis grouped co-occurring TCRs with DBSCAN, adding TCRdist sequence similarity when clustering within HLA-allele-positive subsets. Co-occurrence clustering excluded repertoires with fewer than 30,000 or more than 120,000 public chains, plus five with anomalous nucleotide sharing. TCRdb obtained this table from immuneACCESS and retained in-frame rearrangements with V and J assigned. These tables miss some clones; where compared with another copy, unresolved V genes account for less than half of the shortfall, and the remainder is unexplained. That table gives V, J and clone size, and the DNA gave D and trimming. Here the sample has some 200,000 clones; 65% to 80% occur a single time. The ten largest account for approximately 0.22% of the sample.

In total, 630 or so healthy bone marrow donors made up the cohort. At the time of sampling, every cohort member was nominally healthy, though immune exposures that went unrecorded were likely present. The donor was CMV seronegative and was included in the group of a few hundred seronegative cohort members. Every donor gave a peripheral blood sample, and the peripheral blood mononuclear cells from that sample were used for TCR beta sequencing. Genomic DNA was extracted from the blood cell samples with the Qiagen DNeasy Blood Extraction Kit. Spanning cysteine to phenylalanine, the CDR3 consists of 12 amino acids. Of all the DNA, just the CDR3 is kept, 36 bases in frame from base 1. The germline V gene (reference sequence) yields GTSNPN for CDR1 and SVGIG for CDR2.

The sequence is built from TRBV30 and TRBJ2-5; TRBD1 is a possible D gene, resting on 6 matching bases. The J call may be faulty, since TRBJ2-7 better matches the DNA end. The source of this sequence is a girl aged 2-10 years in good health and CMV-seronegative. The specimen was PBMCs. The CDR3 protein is CAWSGQGYEQYF. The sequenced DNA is TGTGCCTGGAGTGGGCAGGGGTACGAGCAGTACTTC.